This T cell receptor beta chain derives from a study of blood T cells in healthy people across ages. Isolation yielded PBMCs, at least 6 million per sample, in every case. A J-beta primer mix and a sample-barcoded 5' primer were used in a second PCR of roughly 6 to 11 cycles. In TCRdb, the 5' RACE reads were re-called with MiXCR into one record per CDR3 protein. Counted here are approximately 760,000 distinct CDR3 sequences, about 25% occurring once; the ten biggest clones make up more than 7.5%. The length of the CDR3 is 15 residues. V was trimmed by 2 bases and J by 5 bases, leaving 16 bases between them. Germline CDR1 and CDR2: SGHRS and YFSETQ. These same data were also listed under a study on T cells of mothers and their children.

Material for sequencing was blood. The chain recombines TRBV5-1 with TRBJ2-5; possibly TRBD2 for D (5 bases). This clonotype originated in a boy between 10 and 17 years old in good health. CDR3 sequence reads: CASSFVGPTGETQYF. The CDR3 DNA reads TGCGCCAGCAGCTTCGTCGGACCTACGGGGGAGACCCAGTACTTC.